These 12 T cell receptor beta chains originate from one sample sequenced in a study of T-cell reconstitution after alpha-beta-depleted transplantation in children. Molecular barcoding with unique molecular identifiers was used for the TCRbeta library. TCRdb reanalysed the PCR reads using MiXCR and keeps one entry per CDR3 protein. The sample has about 150,000 distinct CDR3 sequences, around 8.5% seen once. Sequenced material: PBMCs, mostly from graft donor cells, taken 180 days after TCRalphabeta/CD19-depleted stem cell transplant. These receptors originate from a female patient between 2 and 10 years old who had a stem cell transplant for congenital amegakaryocytic thrombocytopenia, so the T cells may come from the graft donor.

This clonotype was detected ten times or more. The rearrangement uses TRBV5-1 and TRBJ2-5; D uncertain. The CDR3 extends over 13 amino acids. V was pared by 4 bases and J by 5 bases, with 12 bases between. Germline CDR1 is SGHRS and CDR2 is YFSETQ. The CDR3 DNA follows: TGCGCCAGCAGCCGCAATCTAGGGGAGACCCAGTACTTC. Residues: CASSRNLGETQYF.

This clonotype was observed many times. The chain is built from TRBV28 and TRBJ2-3; TRBD1 aligns across 7 bases. The trim removed 8 bases at V and 7 bases at J, leaving 12 bases unmatched. This CDR3 spans 14 amino acids. CDR1 is MDHEN, CDR2 SYDVKM, per germline. The CDR3 sequence: CASLDRARYHTQYF. As DNA, the CDR3 is TGTGCCAGCCTTGACAGGGCGCGGTATCATACGCAGTATTTT.

Only a few counts were recorded for this clonotype. The chain carries TRBV20-1 and TRBJ2-1; TRBD1 aligns across 8 bases. The CDR3 is made up of 14 amino acids. In germline, CDR1 is DFQATT, CDR2 SNEGSKA (reference sequence). Unmatched junction bases numbered 5, after V lost 3 bases and J lost 4 bases. The CDR3: CSARQDREYNEQFF. In DNA form, the CDR3 reads TGCAGTGCTAGGCAGGACAGGGAGTACAATGAGCAGTTCTTC.

This clonotype was seen ten or more times. V gene TRBV2 combines with J gene TRBJ2-7; D is unresolved. The CDR3 spans 12 residues. V lost 6 bases to trimming and J lost 0 bases, with 6 bases between them. CDR1 and CDR2 from the germline V gene are SNHLY and FYNNEI. CDR3 DNA sequence: TGTGCCAGCAGCCGGAACTCCTACGAGCAGTACTTC. The encoded protein is CASSRNSYEQYF.

The V and J genes are TRBV20-1 and TRBJ2-3; 8 bases are a match to TRBD2. The length of the CDR3 is 15 residues. CDR1 DFQATT and CDR2 SNEGSKA come from the germline V gene (reference sequence). V was pared by 6 bases and J by 2 bases, with 10 bases of the junction left unmatched. The CDR3 nucleotides are TGCAGTGCACACACCCTAGCGGGCCTCACAGATACGCAGTATTTT. As protein: CSAHTLAGLTDTQYF.

This clonotype has a handful of counts. The rearrangement links TRBV12-3 or TRBV12-4 to TRBJ2-1, with TRBD2 matching 13 bases. The CDR3 extends over 16 amino acids. V was pared by 0 bases and J by 6 bases, with 2 bases of the junction left unmatched. The CDR3 DNA reads as TGTGCCAGCAGTTTAGCCACTAGCGGGAGGGGCAATGAGCAGTTCTTC. Translated, it gives CASSLATSGRGNEQFF.

V usage is TRBV5-1 and J usage is TRBJ2-5, with 8 nucleotides matching TRBD2. The germline CDR1 and CDR2 sequences are SGHRS and YFSETQ. This CDR3 contains 15 residues. With V trimmed by 4 bases and J by 2 bases, 7 bases remained unmatched. CDR3 protein: CASSHPGGTQETQYF. CDR3 nucleotides: TGCGCCAGCAGCCATCCGGGGGGGACGCAAGAGACCCAGTACTTC.

The sample holds many counts of this clonotype. This chain links TRBV20-1 with TRBJ1-4; maybe TRBD1 (6 bases). Trimming took 0 bases from V and 0 from J, leaving 11 bases between them. Germline-derived CDR1 and CDR2 are DFQATT and SNEGSKA (reference sequence). The CDR3 sequence is 16 residues long. CDR3 in amino acids: CSARDGRGATNEKLFF. CDR3 nucleotide sequence: TGCAGTGCTAGAGATGGCAGGGGAGCAACTAATGAAAAACTGTTTTTT.

This clonotype appeared many times. The chain carries TRBV7-2 and TRBJ1-2; 9 nucleotides match TRBD1. CDR1 SGHTA and CDR2 FQGNSA come from the germline V gene. V gave up 7 bases and J gave up 0 bases; unmatched junction bases: 6. This CDR3 has 15 residues. The CDR3 spells CASKRWTGANYGYTF. Here the CDR3 DNA reads TGTGCCAGCAAAAGGTGGACAGGGGCTAACTATGGCTACACCTTC.

The chain uses TRBV30 and TRBJ2-5; the match to TRBD1 covers 10 bases. Germline V CDR1 and CDR2: GTSNPN, SVGIG (reference sequence). The length of the CDR3 is 15 residues. V was pared by 0 bases and J by 3 bases, with 4 bases of the junction left unmatched. CDR3: CAWSVHGTGEETQYF. In DNA, the CDR3 is TGTGCCTGGAGTGTCCACGGGACAGGGGAAGAGACCCAGTACTTC.

This clonotype was found many times. The genes are TRBV20-1 and TRBJ2-7; the match to TRBD2 covers 8 bases. The CDR3 consists of 13 residues. The V gene's germline CDR1 is DFQATT and CDR2 SNEGSKA (reference sequence). Trimming at V came to 3 bases and at J to 3 bases, leaving 4 bases not matched to a gene. The DNA of the CDR3 is TGCAGTGCTAGGTTTCTAGCGGGCTACGAGCAGTACTTC. This codes for CSARFLAGYEQYF.

The CDR3 nucleotides read TGCGCCAGCAGCTTGGTTGGGGGTCCCAATCAGCCCCAGCATTTT. As protein: CASSLVGGPNQPQHF. This rearrangement joins TRBV5-1 to TRBJ1-5; perhaps TRBD1 as D (5 bases). The CDR3 has 15 amino acids. V lost 0 bases to trimming and J lost 3 bases, with 10 bases between them. Germline V gives CDR1 SGHRS, CDR2 YFSETQ.